A selection of T cell receptor beta chains follows, all from one sample in a study of T cell changes during pregnancy in multiple sclerosis. Method: immunoSEQ multiplex PCR; TCRdb's copy keeps in-frame clones and lacks some. The repertoire holds around 60,000 clones, with more than 90% as singletons. Sequencing was performed on peripheral blood, taken in the second trimester of pregnancy. These receptors came from a female donor with multiple sclerosis, enrolled in a pregnancy study. Both conserved end residues are part of each CDR3. The D gene is left open where the match is weak. Clone size is stated in some rows and not others, as once, few, many or a class when expanded.

v_gene	abundance	d_gene	j_gene	CDR3nt	CDR3aa
TRBV11-2	NA	TRBD2	TRBJ2-1	TGTGCCAGCAGCTTACGGGTAGCGGGTGACAATGAGCAGTTCTTC	CASSLRVAGDNEQFF
TRBV9	NA	TRBD2	TRBJ2-7	TGTGCCAGCAGCGTAGATTCTGGTAGCGGGAGCTCCTACGAGCAGTACTTC	CASSVDSGSGSSYEQYF
TRBV15	NA	NA	TRBJ2-3	TGTGCCACCAGCGACGGACAAAAGGCAGATACGCAGTATTTT	CATSDGQKADTQYF
TRBV11-2	NA	TRBD2	TRBJ2-3	TGTGCCAGCAGGACTAGCGGAGTAGATACGCAGTATTTT	CASRTSGVDTQYF
TRBV27	once	NA	TRBJ2-3	TGTGCCAGCAGCCCCTCAGGGGTCGACACAGATACGCAGTATTTT	CASSPSGVDTDTQYF
TRBV6-1	NA	NA	TRBJ1-3	TGTGCCAGCAGTGAACGGGGGGGTACGGACACCATATATTTT	CASSERGGTDTIYF
TRBV27	NA	NA	TRBJ2-2	TGTGCCAGCAGTTCCGAGGTCCACACCGGGGAGCTGTTTTTT	CASSSEVHTGELFF
TRBV5-1	once	TRBD2	TRBJ2-5	TGCGCCAGCAGCTCGGGACTAGTTCCCCGGGAGACCCAGTACTTC	CASSSGLVPRETQYF
TRBV18	NA	TRBD2	TRBJ2-3	TGTGCCAGCTCACCCGCGGGAGGGGCGGATACGCAGTATTTT	CASSPAGGADTQYF
TRBV6-1	NA	NA	TRBJ2-1	TGTGCCAGCAGTGAAGGCGGGACCACCTACAATGAGCAGTTCTTC	CASSEGGTTYNEQFF
TRBV2	NA	TRBD2	TRBJ2-2	TGTGCCAGCAGACTAGCGGGAAACACCGGGGAGCTGTTTTTT	CASRLAGNTGELFF
TRBV7-9	NA	TRBD2	TRBJ2-7	TGTGCCAGCAGCTTAACCCCTAGCGGGGAGTACGAGCAGTACTTC	CASSLTPSGEYEQYF
TRBV7-9	NA	TRBD2	TRBJ2-1	TGTGCCAGCAGCTCGGGACTAGCGGCGAACAATGAGCAGTTCTTC	CASSSGLAANNEQFF
TRBV28	NA	TRBD1	TRBJ2-5	TGTGCCAGCAGTCCGACCGACAGGGCGGAGGAGACCCAGTACTTC	CASSPTDRAEETQYF
TRBV10-3	NA	TRBD2	TRBJ2-5	TGTGCCATCAAAACTAGCGGATCACAAGAGACCCAGTACTTC	CAIKTSGSQETQYF
TRBV6-8	NA	TRBD1	TRBJ2-7	TGTGCCAGCAGGCATTCTGGACAGGGGTACGAGCAGTACTTC	CASRHSGQGYEQYF
TRBV7-7	NA	TRBD1	TRBJ2-7	TGTGCCAGCAGCTTAGGGACAGGGGAGTACGAGCAGTACTTC	CASSLGTGEYEQYF
TRBV9	NA	TRBD2	TRBJ2-3	TGTGCCAGCAGCGTAGCGGCGGGAGCCACAGATACGCAGTATTTT	CASSVAAGATDTQYF
TRBV9	NA	TRBD1	TRBJ2-5	TGTGCCAGCAGCCCCAGGACAGGGTACCAAGAGACCCAGTACTTC	CASSPRTGYQETQYF
TRBV7-2	NA	TRBD2	TRBJ2-3	TGTGCCAGCAGCTTAGGACTAGCGGGAGATACGCAGTATTTT	CASSLGLAGDTQYF
TRBV6-1	once	NA	TRBJ1-1	TGTGCCATCAGAGGTGGGGAGGGGACTGAAGCTTTCTTT	CAIRGGEGTEAFF
TRBV9	few	NA	TRBJ1-4	TGTGCCAGCAGCGCCCCTTTAGGGGCTAATGAAAAACTGTTTTTT	CASSAPLGANEKLFF
TRBV30	NA	TRBD1	TRBJ1-2	TGTGCCCTCTCCCTGACAGGGGCCTATGGCTACACCTTC	CALSLTGAYGYTF
TRBV10-3	NA	TRBD2	TRBJ2-5	TGTGCCATCAGCCTAACTAGCGGTTTAGAGACCCAGTACTTC	CAISLTSGLETQYF
TRBV11-2	once	NA	TRBJ2-3	TGTGCCAGCAGCTTAGGGGCGGGTAATACGCAGTATTTT	CASSLGAGNTQYF
TRBV5-5	NA	TRBD1	TRBJ2-5	TGTGCCAGCAGCTTTCCGGGACAGGGAAAAGAGACCCAGTACTTC	CASSFPGQGKETQYF
TRBV7-2	NA	NA	TRBJ2-5	TGTGCCAGCAGCCCTACTCACGTTTTTGAGGAGACCCAGTACTTC	CASSPTHVFEETQYF
TRBV19	NA	NA	TRBJ2-1	TGTGCCAGTAGTATAGGGCGGCTGAGCTACTACAATGAGCAGTTCTTC	CASSIGRLSYYNEQFF
TRBV28	NA	NA	TRBJ1-2	TGTGCCAGCACCGGCGGGGGAAAACACTATGGCTACACCTTC	CASTGGGKHYGYTF
TRBV18	NA	NA	TRBJ1-3	TGTGCCAGCTCACCGAACAGGGACGGAAACACCATATATTTT	CASSPNRDGNTIYF
TRBV13	NA	NA	TRBJ2-7	TGTGCCAGCAGCTTCCGTATCAACTCCCACGAGCAGTACTTC	CASSFRINSHEQYF
TRBV5-4	NA	TRBD2	TRBJ2-2	TGTGCCAGCAGCCCGGGGGGGGTTGGCCACACCGGGGAGCTGTTTTTT	CASSPGGVGHTGELFF
TRBV11-2	NA	NA	TRBJ1-3	TGTGCCAGCAGCCCGAGGGGAAACACCATATATTTT	CASSPRGNTIYF
TRBV4-2	NA	TRBD1	TRBJ1-1	TGTGCCAGCAGTCAGTGGACAGGGTGGTTGCCCTTGAACACTGAAGCTTTCTTT	CASSQWTGWLPLNTEAFF
TRBV5-1	NA	NA	TRBJ2-5	TGCGCCAGCAGCTTTTCATTGAGGGAGACCCAGTACTTC	CASSFSLRETQYF